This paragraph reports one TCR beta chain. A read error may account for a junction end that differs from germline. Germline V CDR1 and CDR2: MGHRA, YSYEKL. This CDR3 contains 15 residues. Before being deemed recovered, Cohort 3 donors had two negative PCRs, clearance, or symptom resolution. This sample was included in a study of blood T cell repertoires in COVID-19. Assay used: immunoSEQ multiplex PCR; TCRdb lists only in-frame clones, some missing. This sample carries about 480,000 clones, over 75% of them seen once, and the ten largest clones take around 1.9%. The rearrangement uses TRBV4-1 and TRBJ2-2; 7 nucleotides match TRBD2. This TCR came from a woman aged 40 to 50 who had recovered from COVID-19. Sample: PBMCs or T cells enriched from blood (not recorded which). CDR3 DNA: TGCGCCAGCAGCCATCCACTAGCGAATACCGGGGAGCTGTTTTTT. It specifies CASSHPLANTGELFF.